These T cell receptor beta chains were read from a single sample in a study of read filtering for tumor transcriptome and immune sequencing. Using its own MiXCR run on the reads, TCRdb lists one record per CDR3 protein. The repertoire holds some 120,000 distinct CDR3 sequences, 10% to 15% seen once, with more than 9.5% in the top ten. Input material: a population of CD138-negative cells sorted from bone marrow. The source is a donor at least 40 years old with multiple myeloma. The CDR3 runs from the conserved cysteine through the conserved F or W. Fields, in order: D gene, clone size, J gene, V gene, CDR3 protein, CDR3 DNA. The D gene is left open where the match is weak. Some rows mark clone size as missing; the rest say once, few, many or name a class of expanded clone.

>NA|many|TRBJ1-1|TRBV5-1
CASSLTQGNTEAFF
TGCGCCAGCAGCCTGACACAGGGGAACACTGAAGCTTTCTTT
>NA|few|TRBJ1-3|TRBV7-9
CASSPGYPSGNTIYF
TGTGCCAGCAGCCCAGGGTACCCCTCTGGAAACACCATATATTTT
>TRBD1|many|TRBJ1-5|TRBV7-2
CASRIQGGNQPQHF
TGTGCCAGCAGGATCCAGGGGGGCAATCAGCCCCAGCATTTT
>NA|many|TRBJ1-5|TRBV5-6
CASSVGALGNQPQHF
TGTGCCAGCAGCGTGGGGGCGCTTGGCAATCAGCCCCAGCATTTT
>NA|few|TRBJ1-5|TRBV19
CASSIGNQPQHF
TGTGCCAGTAGTATTGGCAATCAGCCCCAGCATTTT
>NA|many|TRBJ1-2|TRBV6-5
CARRLFNYGYTF
TGTGCGCGGCGCCTGTTTAACTATGGCTACACCTTC
>NA|many|TRBJ2-7|TRBV6-2/TRBV6-3
CASSYASGPSSYEQYF
TGTGCCAGCAGTTACGCCTCGGGACCAAGCTCCTACGAGCAGTACTTC
>TRBD1|many|TRBJ1-2|TRBV2
CASRRTGGDYGYTF
TGTGCCAGCAGGAGAACAGGGGGTGACTATGGCTACACCTTC
>TRBD1|many|TRBJ2-5|TRBV5-1
CASSLGPGQAGETQYF
TGCGCCAGCAGCTTGGGTCCGGGACAGGCGGGAGAGACCCAGTACTTC
>NA|many|TRBJ2-3|TRBV29-1
CSVGAIAPTDTQYF
TGCAGCGTCGGGGCAATAGCGCCCACAGATACGCAGTATTTT
>NA|NA|TRBJ2-5|TRBV5-1
CASSLGSETQYF
TGCGCCAGCAGCTTGGGGTCCGAGACCCAGTACTTC
>NA|many|TRBJ2-3|TRBV29-1
CSADSVFTDTQYF
TGCAGCGCCGACTCCGTGTTCACAGATACGCAGTATTTT
>TRBD2|few|TRBJ2-3|TRBV3-1
CASSQDRGGATDTQYF
TGTGCCAGCAGCCAAGATCGCGGGGGGGCCACAGATACGCAGTATTTT
>TRBD1|NA|TRBJ2-7|TRBV28
CASSLRSGTGGREQYF
TGTGCCAGCAGTCTACGATCCGGGACAGGGGGCAGGGAGCAGTACTTC
>TRBD2|many|TRBJ2-3|TRBV20-1
CSAILERGTTDTQYF
TGCAGTGCTATCTTAGAGCGGGGAACCACAGATACGCAGTATTTT
>NA|many|TRBJ2-1|TRBV16
CASSLDRYNEQFF
TGTGCCAGCAGCCTTGACAGATACAATGAGCAGTTCTTC
>NA|few|TRBJ1-1|TRBV6-5
CASNGKQGWGTEAFF
TGTGCCAGCAACGGAAAACAGGGCTGGGGCACTGAAGCTTTCTTT
>TRBD2|many|TRBJ2-1|TRBV24-1
CATSDSSGRELWEQFF
TGTGCCACCAGTGATTCCAGTGGGCGGGAGTTGTGGGAGCAGTTCTTC
>NA|many|TRBJ1-5|TRBV5-1
CASSLAGQGPHQPQHF
TGCGCCAGCAGCTTGGCCGGGCAGGGACCGCATCAGCCCCAGCATTTT
>NA|many|TRBJ2-1|TRBV18
CASSPQKNEQFF
TGTGCCAGCTCACCTCAGAAGAATGAGCAGTTCTTC
>NA|NA|TRBJ1-4|TRBV4-1
CASSQGYGPATNEKLFF
TGCGCCAGCAGCCAAGGTTACGGGCCGGCGACTAATGAAAAACTGTTTTTT
>TRBD2|many|TRBJ2-1|TRBV20-1
CSASPLLAARLYNEQFF
TGCAGTGCTAGCCCTCTACTAGCGGCCCGACTGTACAATGAGCAGTTCTTC
>NA|few|TRBJ2-1|TRBV7-9
CASSSGGLSYNEQFF
TGTGCCAGCAGCTCCGGGGGCCTTTCCTACAATGAGCAGTTCTTC
>NA|many|TRBJ2-1|TRBV20-1
CSAHGAKGLNEQFF
TGCAGTGCCCACGGGGCTAAGGGGCTAAATGAGCAGTTCTTC
>TRBD2|many|TRBJ2-7|TRBV27
CASSIIAGGPGYEQYF
TGTGCCAGCAGTATAATAGCGGGAGGGCCAGGGTACGAGCAGTACTTC